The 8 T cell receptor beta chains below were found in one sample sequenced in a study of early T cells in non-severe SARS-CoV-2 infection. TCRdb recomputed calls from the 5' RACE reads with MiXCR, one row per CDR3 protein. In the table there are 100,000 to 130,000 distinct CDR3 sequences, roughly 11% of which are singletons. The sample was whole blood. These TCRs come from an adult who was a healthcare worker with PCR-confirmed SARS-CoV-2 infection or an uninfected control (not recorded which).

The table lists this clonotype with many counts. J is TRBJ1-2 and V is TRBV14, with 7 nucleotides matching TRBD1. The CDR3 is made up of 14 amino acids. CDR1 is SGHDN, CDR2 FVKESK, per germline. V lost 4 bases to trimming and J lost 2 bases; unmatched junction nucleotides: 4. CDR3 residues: CASSRLQGNYGYTF. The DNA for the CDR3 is TGTGCCAGCAGCCGCCTACAGGGGAACTATGGCTACACCTTC.

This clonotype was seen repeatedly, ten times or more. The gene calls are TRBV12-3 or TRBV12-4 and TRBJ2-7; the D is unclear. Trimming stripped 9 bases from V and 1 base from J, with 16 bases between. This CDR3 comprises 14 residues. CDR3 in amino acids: CASASGQGSYEQYF. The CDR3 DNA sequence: TGTGCCAGTGCCTCGGGCCAAGGGTCCTACGAGCAGTACTTC.

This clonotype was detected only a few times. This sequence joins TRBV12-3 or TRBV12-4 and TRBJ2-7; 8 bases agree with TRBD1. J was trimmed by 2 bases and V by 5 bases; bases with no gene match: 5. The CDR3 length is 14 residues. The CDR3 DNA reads TGTGCCAGCAGTCAGGGGGCCTCCCCCTACGAGCAGTACTTC. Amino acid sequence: CASSQGASPYEQYF.

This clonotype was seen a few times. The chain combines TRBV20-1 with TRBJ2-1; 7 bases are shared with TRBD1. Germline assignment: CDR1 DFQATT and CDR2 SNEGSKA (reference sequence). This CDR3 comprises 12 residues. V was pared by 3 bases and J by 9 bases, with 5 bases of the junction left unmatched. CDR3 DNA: TGCAGTGCTAGTCAAGGGGGCAGTGAGCAGTTCTTC. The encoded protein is CSASQGGSEQFF.

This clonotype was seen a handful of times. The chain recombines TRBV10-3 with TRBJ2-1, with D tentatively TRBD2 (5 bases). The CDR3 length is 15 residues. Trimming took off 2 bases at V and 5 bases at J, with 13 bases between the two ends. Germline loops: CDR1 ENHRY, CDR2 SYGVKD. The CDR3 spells CAISEKSSADNEQFF. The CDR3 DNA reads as TGTGCCATCAGTGAGAAGAGTAGCGCCGACAATGAGCAGTTCTTC.

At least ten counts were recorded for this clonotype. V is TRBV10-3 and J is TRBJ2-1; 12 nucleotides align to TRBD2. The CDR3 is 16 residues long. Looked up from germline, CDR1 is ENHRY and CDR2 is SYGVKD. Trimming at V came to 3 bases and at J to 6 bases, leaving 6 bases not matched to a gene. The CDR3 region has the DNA TGTGCCATCAGTGAACTAGCGGGGGGACCAGCCAATGAGCAGTTCTTC. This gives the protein CAISELAGGPANEQFF.

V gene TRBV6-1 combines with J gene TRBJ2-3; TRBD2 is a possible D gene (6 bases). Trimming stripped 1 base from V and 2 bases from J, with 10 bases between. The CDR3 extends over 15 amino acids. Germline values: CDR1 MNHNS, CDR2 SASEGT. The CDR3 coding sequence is TGTGCCAGCAGTGAAGGGCGGGGAGACACAGATACGCAGTATTTT. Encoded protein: CASSEGRGDTDTQYF.

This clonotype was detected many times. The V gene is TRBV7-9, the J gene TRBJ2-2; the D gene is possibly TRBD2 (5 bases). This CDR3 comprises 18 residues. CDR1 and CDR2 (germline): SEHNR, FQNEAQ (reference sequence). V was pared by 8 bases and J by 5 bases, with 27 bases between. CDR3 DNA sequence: TGTGCCAGCCCCAGAACGGGGAAACTAGGCGAGTGGACCGGGGAGCTGTTTTTT. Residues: CASPRTGKLGEWTGELFF.